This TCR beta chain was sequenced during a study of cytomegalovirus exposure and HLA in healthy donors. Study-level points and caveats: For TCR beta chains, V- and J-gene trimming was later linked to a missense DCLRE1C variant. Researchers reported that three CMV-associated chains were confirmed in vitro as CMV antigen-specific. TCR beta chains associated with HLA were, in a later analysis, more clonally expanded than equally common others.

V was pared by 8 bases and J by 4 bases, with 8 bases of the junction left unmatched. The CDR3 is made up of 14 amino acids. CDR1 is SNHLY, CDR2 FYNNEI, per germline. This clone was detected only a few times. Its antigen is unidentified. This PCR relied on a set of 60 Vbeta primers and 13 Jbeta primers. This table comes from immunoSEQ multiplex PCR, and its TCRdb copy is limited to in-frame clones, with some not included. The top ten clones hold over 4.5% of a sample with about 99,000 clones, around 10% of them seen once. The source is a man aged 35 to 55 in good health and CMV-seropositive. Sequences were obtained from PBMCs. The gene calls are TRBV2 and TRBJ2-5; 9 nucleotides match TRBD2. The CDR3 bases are TGTGCCAGCCGCAGCGGGAGGTCGGGAGAGACCCAGTACTTC. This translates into CASRSGRSGETQYF.